This is a list of T cell receptor beta chains from one sample in a study of cytomegalovirus exposure and HLA in healthy donors. Profiled with immunoSEQ multiplex PCR; TCRdb holds only in-frame clones, not every one. The table includes 150,000 to 200,000 clones, roughly 80% detected once. Specimen: PBMCs. The source is a male donor in good health and CMV-seropositive. Both conserved end residues are part of each CDR3. The order of the fields is V gene, D gene, J gene, clone size, CDR3 protein, CDR3 DNA. A D gene is named only where the DNA matches it firmly. Clone sizes are given selectively: once, few, many, or a class where the clone is expanded.

>TRBV10-1|TRBD2|TRBJ2-1|NA
CASSHTRGGRNNEQFF
TGCGCCAGCAGCCATACTCGGGGGGGCAGGAACAATGAGCAGTTCTTC
>TRBV27|NA|TRBJ1-4|NA
CASSLDYAATNEKLFF
TGTGCCAGCAGTTTAGACTATGCGGCAACTAATGAAAAACTGTTTTTT
>TRBV7-9|NA|TRBJ1-5|NA
CASSWDTSNQPQHF
TGTGCCAGCAGCTGGGACACGAGCAATCAGCCCCAGCATTTT
>TRBV7-2|NA|TRBJ1-4|NA
CASSKRSGHPEKLFF
TGTGCCAGCAGCAAGAGGTCAGGGCACCCTGAAAAACTGTTTTTT
>TRBV10-1|TRBD1|TRBJ2-3|NA
CASSRQGRDTQYF
TGCGCCAGCAGTAGACAGGGAAGAGATACGCAGTATTTT
>TRBV28|NA|TRBJ1-2|NA
CASSFGTRNGYTF
TGTGCCAGCAGTTTCGGGACACGCAATGGCTACACCTTC
>TRBV5-1|TRBD1|TRBJ1-2|NA
CASSLGGQGASGYTF
TGCGCCAGCAGCTTGGGGGGCCAGGGGGCGAGCGGCTACACCTTC
>TRBV5-5|NA|TRBJ1-1|NA
CASSSKMNTEAFF
TGTGCCAGCAGCTCTAAGATGAACACTGAAGCTTTCTTT
>TRBV27|NA|TRBJ1-2|NA
CASSFNQISYGYTF
TGTGCCAGCAGTTTTAATCAGATTTCCTATGGCTACACCTTC
>TRBV18|TRBD2|TRBJ2-7|NA
CASSSGASGIYEQYF
TGTGCCAGCTCCTCTGGGGCTAGCGGGATCTACGAGCAGTACTTC
>TRBV30|TRBD1|TRBJ2-7|NA
CAWSRRQGANEQYF
TGTGCCTGGAGTAGGAGACAGGGGGCCAACGAGCAGTACTTC
>TRBV10-3|TRBD1|TRBJ1-1|NA
CATGQGDTEAFF
TGTGCCACGGGACAGGGCGATACTGAAGCTTTCTTT
>TRBV30|NA|TRBJ1-1|NA
CAWLNRDIMNTEAFF
TGTGCCTGGCTCAACCGGGATATCATGAACACTGAAGCTTTCTTT
>TRBV7-8|TRBD1|TRBJ1-1|NA
CATAGTGWDMNTEAFF
TGTGCCACCGCCGGGACAGGGTGGGATATGAACACTGAAGCTTTCTTT
>TRBV5-1|NA|TRBJ2-5|NA
CASSPTGKTQYF
TGCGCCAGCAGCCCAACAGGGAAAACCCAGTACTTC
>TRBV5-1|TRBD2|TRBJ2-1|NA
CASRPRSSGGSNEQFF
TGCGCCAGCAGACCTCGTTCTAGCGGGGGATCGAATGAGCAGTTCTTC
>TRBV7-2|NA|TRBJ2-3|once
CASSLAIYTDTQYF
TGTGCCAGCAGCTTAGCGATCTACACAGATACGCAGTATTTT
>TRBV10-3|NA|TRBJ1-1|NA
CAISVNMNTEAFF
TGTGCCATCAGTGTCAACATGAACACTGAAGCTTTCTTT